This TCR beta chain came from a study of T cell repertoires in cytomegalovirus infection. Study information: CMV epitopes, recently identified HLA-C-restricted and well-studied HLA-B-restricted, were used.

Turning to this clonotype: Its antigen is still unknown.

TCRdb reprocessed the reads with MiXCR, giving one entry per CDR3 protein. The sample carries approximately 730,000 distinct CDR3 sequences, just under 30% recorded once. Trimming pared 2 bases from V and 2 bases from J, leaving 7 bases between. Germline values: CDR1 MNHEY, CDR2 SVGEGT. The CDR3 sequence is 13 residues long. J is TRBJ2-7 and V is TRBV6-2 or TRBV6-3, with D uncertain. The source is a human donor in good health (CMV status not recorded). Some clones in this sample may be carry-over from other donors' samples. The sample was cultured CD8+ T cells from PBMCs, taken from culture after CMV antigen stimulation. The CDR3 DNA is TGTGCCAGCAGTTACGAGCAGACCTACGAGCAGTACGTC. Its protein product is CASSYEQTYEQYV.